Shown below are 13 T cell receptor beta chains from a single sample sequenced in a study of OX40 agonist ivuxolimab in advanced cancers. Sequencing was performed with immunoSEQ multiplex PCR; in TCRdb, only in-frame clones are kept and a portion is missing. The sample shows roughly 130,000 clones, about 94% of them seen only once. The sample was CD4+ or CD8+ T cells sorted from blood, taken in a trial of the OX40 agonist ivuxolimab. These receptors were obtained from an adult with an advanced solid tumor such as melanoma, head and neck, liver or kidney cancer.

The CDR3 nucleotides are TGTGCCAGTAGTCCGCGGGCAGAAACCTACGAGCAGTACTTC. The encoded protein is CASSPRAETYEQYF. This sequence joins TRBV19 and TRBJ2-7; D might be TRBD2 (5 bases). The CDR3 has 14 residues. The V end was cut by 5 bases, the J end by 2 bases, with 13 bases between. Germline loops: CDR1 LNHDA, CDR2 SQIVND (reference sequence).

V is TRBV4-3 and J is TRBJ1-2; D call uncertain. The CDR3 covers 16 residues. V lost 0 bases and J 6 bases, leaving 17 bases between the germline ends. Germline V gene sequence: CDR1 LGHNA, CDR2 YSLEER. DNA for the CDR3: TGCGCCAGCAGCCAAGATCCGGTGGGAACGGTCAATGGCTACACCTTC. Its protein is CASSQDPVGTVNGYTF.

V and J are TRBV6-5 and TRBJ1-5, with D possibly being TRBD1 (6 bases). CDR3 size: 14 residues. V was clipped by 5 bases and J by 5 bases, with 13 bases between them. Germline V CDR1 and CDR2: MNHEY, SVGAGI. The chain's CDR3 is CASSPNRVDQPQHF. The CDR3 nucleotides are TGTGCCAGCAGTCCTAACAGGGTTGATCAGCCCCAGCATTTT.

This chain joins TRBV12-5 and TRBJ2-2, with D uncertain. CDR3 length: 15 amino acids. Germline CDR1 LGHNT, CDR2 FRNRAP. V lost 3 bases and J lost 5, with 13 bases in between. The CDR3 spells CASGFRRTLTGELFF. The CDR3 nucleotides are TGTGCTAGTGGTTTTCGCCGTACTTTGACCGGGGAGCTGTTTTTT.

This chain uses TRBV18 with TRBJ1-5, with D possibly being TRBD1 (5 bases). Germline-derived CDR1 and CDR2 are KGHSH and LQKENI. This CDR3 spans 19 amino acids. Trimming removed 1 base at V and 0 bases at J, with 19 bases between. CDR3 protein: CASSPRTSMRTNSNQPQHF. CDR3 in DNA: TGTGCCAGCTCACCACGAACTTCAATGCGGACAAATAGCAATCAGCCCCAGCATTTT.

This chain uses TRBV19 with TRBJ1-1; no clear D. Germline CDR1 reads LNHDA; CDR2 reads SQIVND (reference sequence). CDR3 length: 13 amino acids. V was clipped by 5 bases and J by 4 bases, with 11 bases between them. CDR3 residues: CASSPTRGTEAFF. As DNA, the CDR3 is TGTGCCAGTAGTCCAACACGCGGCACTGAAGCTTTCTTT.

The chain employs TRBV5-1 and TRBJ2-3; D call uncertain. CDR3 length equals 17 residues. Germline V CDR1 and CDR2: SGHRS, YFSETQ. Trimming shortened V by 0 bases and J by 2 bases, and 16 bases separated the two germline ends. In nucleotides, the CDR3 is TGCGCCAGCAGCTTGGGGCTGGCGGCGAGGCTCACAGATACGCAGTATTTT. Amino acids: CASSLGLAARLTDTQYF.

The CDR3 nucleotides read TGTGCCAGCAGTTACTCGGGAACCACCCAGTACTTC. Protein product: CASSYSGTTQYF. The genes are TRBV6-6 and TRBJ2-5; no clear D. Trimming cost V 0 bases and J 8 bases, with 7 bases left between them. Germline CDR1 is MNHNY and CDR2 is SVGAGI (reference sequence). This CDR3 comprises 12 residues.

The rearrangement links TRBV6-4 to TRBJ2-1; D might be TRBD2 (6 bases). V shed 1 base and J shed 2 bases, with 12 bases lying between them. Germline CDR1 and CDR2: MRHNA and SNTAGT. The CDR3 spans 16 residues. Here the CDR3 reads CASSDLAGSTYNEQFF. DNA of the CDR3: TGTGCCAGCAGTGACTTGGCGGGGAGTACCTACAATGAGCAGTTCTTC.

The V call is TRBV6-4, the J call TRBJ1-6; D possibly corresponds to TRBD1 (5 bases). Trimming cost V 4 bases and J 6 bases, with 16 bases left between them. CDR1 is MRHNA, CDR2 SNTAGT, per germline. The length of the CDR3 is 16 residues. CDR3 sequence: CASSGSTGTANSPLHF. The CDR3 DNA reads as TGTGCCAGCAGTGGCTCAACCGGGACTGCTAATTCACCCCTCCACTTT.

V usage is TRBV7-2 and J usage is TRBJ2-2; 8 bases map to TRBD1. Germline CDR1 and CDR2: SGHTA and FQGNSA. V trimming: 1 base; J trimming: 13 bases; junction bases outside the gene matches: 8. The CDR3 length is 14 residues. Written as DNA, the CDR3 is TGTGCCAGCAGCTTAGGAGGTTCCAGGGGGCGGCTGTTTTTT. Its protein is CASSLGGSRGRLFF.

The gene calls are TRBV5-6 and TRBJ2-7, with TRBD2 as a possible D gene (6 bases). CDR3 size: 14 residues. The V and J ends lost 4 bases and 3 bases respectively, with 14 bases between them. Germline CDR1 SGHDT, CDR2 YYEEEE. The CDR3 coding sequence is TGTGCCAGCAGCCTCGGACGGGGACTCTACGAGCAGTACTTC. Its protein is CASSLGRGLYEQYF. Combining the CDR3 with reference TRBV5-6 and TRBJ2-7 gives the whole variable domain DAGVTQSPTHLIKTRGQQVTLRCSPKSGHDTVSWYQQALGQGPQFIFQYYEEEERQRGNFPDRFSGHQFPNYSSELNVNALLLGDSALYLCASSLGRGLYEQYFGPGTRLTVT.

This clone was counted between two and nine times. V usage is TRBV7-7 and J usage is TRBJ2-5; no clear D gene. Trimming removed 1 base from V and 3 bases from J, with 6 bases in between. Germline lookup yields CDR1 SSHAT and CDR2 FNYEAQ (reference sequence). The CDR3 is made up of 13 amino acids. The CDR3 region has the DNA TGTGCCAGCAGCTTAGGGGCCGAAGAGACCCAGTACTTC. Its protein product is CASSLGAEETQYF.